Sequencing of this T cell receptor (beta chain) was carried out in a study of T-cell reconstitution after alpha-beta-depleted transplantation in children. The study, taken as a whole, reports: Reports say that about two months after transplant, the alpha-beta T cells came out of several hundred graft clones that had expanded.

Library preparation (for TCRbeta) was performed with unique molecular identifiers. TCRdb called the PCR reads again in MiXCR, with one record for every CDR3 protein. This sample has about 110,000 distinct CDR3 sequences, with around 6.4% found just once. Concerning this clonotype itself: No antigen is known for it.

This CDR3 is built from 15 residues. The J segment lost 5 bases and the V segment lost 3 bases, leaving 8 bases of the junction unmatched. Germline lookup yields CDR1 SGDLS and CDR2 YYNGEE. The sample was PBMCs, mostly from graft donor cells, taken 360 days after TCRalphabeta/CD19-depleted stem cell transplant. This chain uses TRBV9 with TRBJ2-5, with 9 bases matching TRBD2. The TCR was taken from a male patient aged 2 to 10 who had a stem cell transplant for acute lymphoblastic leukemia, so the T cells may come from the graft donor. CDR3: CASSASGTSRETQYF. As DNA, the CDR3 is TGTGCCAGCAGCGCATCCGGGACTAGCCGGGAGACCCAGTACTTC.